The next 3 T cell receptor beta chains were all read from a single sample in a study of blood T cell repertoires in COVID-19. The method was immunoSEQ multiplex PCR; TCRdb's version includes in-frame clones alone and lacks a portion of them. The sample shows around 100,000 clones, roughly 84% of them seen only once. Input material: peripheral blood. These receptors were collected from a man aged 40-49 years with acute or convalescent COVID-19.

The V and J genes are TRBV6-4 and TRBJ2-1, with 12 nucleotides matching TRBD2. V trimming: 5 bases; J trimming: 5 bases; junction bases outside the gene matches: 4. Per the germline V gene, CDR1 is MRHNA and CDR2 is SNTAGT. This CDR3 is 15 amino acids long. The CDR3 DNA reads TGTGCCAGCAGTAGGACTAGCGGGGCCCACAATGAGCAGTTCTTC. Residues: CASSRTSGAHNEQFF.

As DNA, the CDR3 is TGCGCCAGCAGCTTGGTCGGGGGGCAGGGGAATGAGCAGTTCTTC. Its translation is CASSLVGGQGNEQFF. The chain uses TRBV5-1 and TRBJ2-1; D might be TRBD2 (7 bases). The germline V and J ends were trimmed by 0 bases and 7 bases, with 14 bases remaining between them. Germline assignment: CDR1 SGHRS and CDR2 YFSETQ. This CDR3 spans 15 amino acids. The variable domain in full, completed from reference TRBV5-1 and TRBJ2-1, reads KAGVTQTPRYLIKTRGQQVTLSCSPISGHRSVSWYQQTPGQGLQFLFEYFSETQRNKGNFPGRFSGRQFSNSRSEMNVSTLELGDSALYLCASSLVGGQGNEQFFGPGTRLTVL.

This rearrangement joins TRBV19 to TRBJ1-1, with a possible D match to TRBD1 (5 bases). Trimming shortened V by 5 bases and J by 5 bases, and 6 bases separated the two germline ends. CDR3 size: 11 residues. Per germline, CDR1 LNHDA and CDR2 SQIVND (reference sequence). CDR3 residues: CASSRGTEAFF. As DNA, the CDR3 is TGTGCCAGTAGTCGGGGGACTGAAGCTTTCTTT.